These T cell receptor beta chains were read from a single sample in a study of blood T cells in healthy people across ages. TCRdb independently ran MiXCR on the 5' RACE reads; one entry per CDR3 protein. The data hold 1.5 million or so distinct CDR3 sequences, with 35% to 45% observed a single time. The sample taken for sequencing was blood. The receptor set was obtained from a woman younger than 35 in good health. Both conserved end residues are part of each CDR3. The D gene is left open where the match is weak. Rows give clone size only sometimes, using once, few, many, or a class for an expanded clone.

D gene: TRBD1; J gene: TRBJ1-6; V gene: TRBV10-3; clone size: -; CDR3 DNA: TGTGCCACTCATCAGGGACAGTCAGCACCCCCCCACTTT; CDR3 protein: CATHQGQSAPPHF
D gene: -; J gene: TRBJ2-1; V gene: TRBV7-6; clone size: few; CDR3 DNA: TGTGCCAGCAGCTTAGCGTCAGGGGCGGGGTACAATGAGCAGTTCTTC; CDR3 protein: CASSLASGAGYNEQFF
D gene: TRBD2; J gene: TRBJ2-1; V gene: TRBV2; clone size: -; CDR3 DNA: TGTGCCAGCAGGCGGGAGCACAATGAGCAGTTCTTC; CDR3 protein: CASRREHNEQFF
D gene: -; J gene: TRBJ1-1; V gene: TRBV30; clone size: -; CDR3 DNA: TGTGCCTGGCAGGGGATGAACACTGAAGCTTTCTTT; CDR3 protein: CAWQGMNTEAFF
D gene: -; J gene: TRBJ2-1; V gene: TRBV2; clone size: -; CDR3 DNA: TGTGCCAGCAGTGAAAGACAATACAATGAGCAGTTCTTC; CDR3 protein: CASSERQYNEQFF
D gene: -; J gene: TRBJ2-3; V gene: TRBV4-1; clone size: many; CDR3 DNA: TGCGCCAGCACCCTACTCGTCGGGGCAGATACGCAGTATTTT; CDR3 protein: CASTLLVGADTQYF
D gene: TRBD2; J gene: TRBJ2-1; V gene: TRBV20-1; clone size: -; CDR3 DNA: TGCAGTGCTAGTCAACCCGGGAGGGACGAACGGAATGAGCAGTTCTTC; CDR3 protein: CSASQPGRDERNEQFF
D gene: -; J gene: TRBJ2-7; V gene: TRBV3-1; clone size: -; CDR3 DNA: TGTGCCAGCAGCCAGGATAGCGTCCCCTCCTACAATGAGCAGTACTTC; CDR3 protein: CASSQDSVPSYNEQYF
D gene: TRBD1; J gene: TRBJ2-7; V gene: TRBV27; clone size: -; CDR3 DNA: TGTGTCAGCAGTACCCCGGGACAGGGGGTCTACGAGCAGTACTTC; CDR3 protein: CVSSTPGQGVYEQYF
D gene: TRBD2; J gene: TRBJ2-5; V gene: TRBV9; clone size: -; CDR3 DNA: TGTGCCAGCAGCGTAGCCGCTAGCGGGGGGGAGACCCAGTACTTC; CDR3 protein: CASSVAASGGETQYF
D gene: -; J gene: TRBJ1-2; V gene: TRBV29-1; clone size: few; CDR3 DNA: TGCAGCGTTGGTGGGGTGGTAGGGGACTATGGCTACACCTTC; CDR3 protein: CSVGGVVGDYGYTF
D gene: TRBD1; J gene: TRBJ2-7; V gene: TRBV5-1; clone size: -; CDR3 DNA: TGCGCCAGCAGCAAGGCCGACAGGGACGAGCAGTACTTC; CDR3 protein: CASSKADRDEQYF
D gene: TRBD2; J gene: TRBJ2-3; V gene: TRBV12-3/TRBV12-4; clone size: -; CDR3 DNA: TGTGCCAGCAGCCGGAAGGGGACTAGCGGGGTTAGCACAGATACGCAGTATTTT; CDR3 protein: CASSRKGTSGVSTDTQYF
D gene: TRBD2; J gene: TRBJ2-1; V gene: TRBV12-3/TRBV12-4; clone size: few; CDR3 DNA: TGTGCCAGCATCAGACTAGCGGACAATGAGCAGTTCTTC; CDR3 protein: CASIRLADNEQFF
D gene: TRBD2; J gene: TRBJ2-7; V gene: TRBV10-3; clone size: few; CDR3 DNA: TGTGCCATCAGTGTTGAGACTAGCGGCTACGAGCAGTACTTC; CDR3 protein: CAISVETSGYEQYF
D gene: -; J gene: TRBJ2-2; V gene: TRBV11-2; clone size: few; CDR3 DNA: TGTGCCAGCAGCCGAACATTAAACACCAACGGGGAGCTGTTTTTT; CDR3 protein: CASSRTLNTNGELFF
D gene: -; J gene: TRBJ2-3; V gene: TRBV9; clone size: few; CDR3 DNA: TGTGCCAGCAGCGTAGAGGGGGGCACAGATACGCAGTATTTT; CDR3 protein: CASSVEGGTDTQYF
D gene: -; J gene: TRBJ2-1; V gene: TRBV29-1; clone size: few; CDR3 DNA: TGCAGCGTTGAAATTGGTCTCACGGGGTACAATGAGCAGTTCTTC; CDR3 protein: CSVEIGLTGYNEQFF
D gene: TRBD2; J gene: TRBJ2-3; V gene: TRBV5-1; clone size: -; CDR3 DNA: TGCGCCAGCAGCTCGGCCGGGACTACCAGTCTGGATACGCAGTATTTT; CDR3 protein: CASSSAGTTSLDTQYF
D gene: -; J gene: TRBJ1-2; V gene: TRBV6-5; clone size: -; CDR3 DNA: TGTGCCAGCAGTTACTCGGGGCGGGTCTATGGCTACACCTTC; CDR3 protein: CASSYSGRVYGYTF
D gene: TRBD2; J gene: TRBJ2-3; V gene: TRBV20-1; clone size: -; CDR3 DNA: TGCAGTGCTAGAGAGGCCGGGAGGGCCTTTAGCACAGATACGCAGTATTTT; CDR3 protein: CSAREAGRAFSTDTQYF
D gene: -; J gene: TRBJ2-3; V gene: TRBV7-9; clone size: once; CDR3 DNA: TGTGCCAGCAGAAGAACAGAGCCAGATACGCAGTATTTT; CDR3 protein: CASRRTEPDTQYF
D gene: -; J gene: TRBJ2-1; V gene: TRBV29-1; clone size: many; CDR3 DNA: TGCAGCTCCACCCCCGAGACTAAGGGCAATGAGCAGTTCTTC; CDR3 protein: CSSTPETKGNEQFF
D gene: TRBD1; J gene: TRBJ2-2; V gene: TRBV7-9; clone size: few; CDR3 DNA: TGTGCCAGCAGCCTACGACAGGGACCGACCAACACCGGGGAGCTGTTTTTT; CDR3 protein: CASSLRQGPTNTGELFF
D gene: TRBD1; J gene: TRBJ2-7; V gene: TRBV27; clone size: -; CDR3 DNA: TGTGCCAACCCGACAGGGGGCAAGTACGAGCAGTACTTC; CDR3 protein: CANPTGGKYEQYF
D gene: TRBD1; J gene: TRBJ1-4; V gene: TRBV7-9; clone size: -; CDR3 DNA: TGTGCCAGCAGCCCCAGGGGGCATATCGATGAAAAACTGTTTTTT; CDR3 protein: CASSPRGHIDEKLFF
D gene: -; J gene: TRBJ1-1; V gene: TRBV7-9; clone size: few; CDR3 DNA: TGTGCCAGCAGCTTAGACGTGGACCTCCCTGAAGCTTTCTTT; CDR3 protein: CASSLDVDLPEAFF
D gene: TRBD1; J gene: TRBJ1-2; V gene: TRBV4-2; clone size: few; CDR3 DNA: TGTGCCAGCAGCCAAGCCTTGCCAGGGGGGCTGAAGGGCTATGGCTACACCTTC; CDR3 protein: CASSQALPGGLKGYGYTF
D gene: -; J gene: TRBJ1-2; V gene: TRBV4-1; clone size: few; CDR3 DNA: TGCGCCAGCAGCCAAGTGAACCGGGGCTATGGCTACACCTTC; CDR3 protein: CASSQVNRGYGYTF
D gene: -; J gene: TRBJ2-5; V gene: TRBV9; clone size: -; CDR3 DNA: TGTGCCAGCAGCGTAGCTCCAGGGATAGGAGAGACCCAGTACTTC; CDR3 protein: CASSVAPGIGETQYF
D gene: -; J gene: TRBJ1-2; V gene: TRBV28; clone size: -; CDR3 DNA: TGTGCCAGCAGTGAGGTGAAGGGGGCTAACTATGGCTACACCTTC; CDR3 protein: CASSEVKGANYGYTF
D gene: -; J gene: TRBJ2-1; V gene: TRBV4-1; clone size: few; CDR3 DNA: TGCGCCAGCAGCCAAGGTTCGGGACACTCTATCAATGAGCAGTTCTTC; CDR3 protein: CASSQGSGHSINEQFF